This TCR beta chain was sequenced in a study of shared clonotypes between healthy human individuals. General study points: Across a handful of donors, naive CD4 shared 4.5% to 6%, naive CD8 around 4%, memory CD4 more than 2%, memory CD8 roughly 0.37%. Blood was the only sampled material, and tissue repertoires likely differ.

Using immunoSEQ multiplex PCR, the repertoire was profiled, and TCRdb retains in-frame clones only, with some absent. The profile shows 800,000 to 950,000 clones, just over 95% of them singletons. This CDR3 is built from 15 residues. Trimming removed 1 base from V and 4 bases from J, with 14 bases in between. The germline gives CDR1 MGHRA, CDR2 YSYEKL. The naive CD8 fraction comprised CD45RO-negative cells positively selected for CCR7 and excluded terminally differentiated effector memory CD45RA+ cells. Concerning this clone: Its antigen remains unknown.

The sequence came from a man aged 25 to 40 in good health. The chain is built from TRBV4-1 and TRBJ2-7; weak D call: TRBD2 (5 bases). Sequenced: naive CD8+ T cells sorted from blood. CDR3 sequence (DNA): TGCGCCAGCAGCCAAGGAGGGAGCCCATCGTACGAGCAGTACTTC. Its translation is CASSQGGSPSYEQYF.